The subject of this entry is one T cell receptor beta chain. Antigen unknown. Germline CDR1 and CDR2: MGHDK and SYGVNS. V was trimmed by 0 bases and J by 1 base, leaving 6 bases between them. The length of the CDR3 is 14 residues. What was sequenced were expressed TCRB transcripts, since all of the isolated RNA had been reverse transcribed. Deep immunoSEQ sequencing covered naive, central memory and regulatory T cell samples. TCRdb's table, derived via immunoSEQ multiplex PCR, lists solely in-frame clones and lacks some. The sample shows some 170,000 clones, 63% of them seen only once. The data originate from a study of beta chain features in type 1 diabetes. General study results and limits: High-TCR-expressing cells could be over-represented by cDNA sequencing. In all four CD4+ subsets, TCRB CDR3 length was significantly, moderately reduced in type 1 diabetes. Naive, central memory and Treg TCRB repertoires seemed to resemble each other more closely in patients than they did in healthy donors.

The source is a man aged 30 to 39 with type 1 diabetes. Sequencing was carried out using naive CD4+ T cells from blood. This chain joins TRBV25-1 and TRBJ1-2; D remains ambiguous. The chain's CDR3 is CASSEYNSNYGYTF. The CDR3 DNA reads as TGTGCCAGCAGTGAATATAACAGTAACTATGGCTACACCTTC.